This TCR beta chain was sequenced for a study of CD8 T cells in ankylosing spondylitis. Regarding the study as a whole: Roughly 8 highly homologous variants made up a TCR beta motif that seemed to typify ankylosing spondylitis blood. Clones linked with disease were CD8+ and fairly uncommon in the peripheral blood. Researchers reportedly found disease-linked clones significantly enriched in matched ankylosing spondylitis synovial fluid. Earlier literature documents some of the motif variants in reactive arthritis synovial fluid and blood.

This clonotype was counted at least ten times. Its antigen is unidentified. Molecular-barcoded quantitative 5'-RACE produced these TCR beta libraries. TCRdb used MiXCR to reprocess the 5' RACE reads, holding one entry per CDR3 protein. The sample lists 200,000 to 250,000 distinct CDR3 sequences; 6% to 8% were seen once. The V end lost 6 bases, the J end lost 0 bases, and 12 bases lay between the germline ends. The CDR3 covers 14 residues. CDR1 is SQVTM and CDR2 is ANQGSEA in the germline V gene. The chain is built from TRBV29-1 and TRBJ1-5, with D possibly TRBD1 on 6 matching bases. The TCR comes from a male donor with ankylosing spondylitis. Sequenced input: blood, either unsorted or a sorted T cell fraction (not recorded which). The DNA of the CDR3 is TGCAGCGTGTTGACAGGTGGTAGCAATCAGCCCCAGCATTTT. As protein: CSVLTGGSNQPQHF.